This TCR beta chain was identified in a study of T cells in Graves' hyperthyroidism and ophthalmopathy. Study findings and constraints: Through a model of 13 V-J features, ophthalmopathy was separated from stable hyperthyroidism. Clonotypes that were expanded in thyroid above 0.001 mostly appeared in blood too. The model forecast ophthalmopathy, anticipating it by a median roughly 6.5 months before onset.

Amplification yielded TCR beta CDR3 regions, with RNA transcripts as the source. TCR CDR3 underwent first-round RT-PCR with the HTBI primer set. TCRdb fed the multiplex PCR reads into MiXCR, producing one record per CDR3 protein. The sample consists of 560,000 or so distinct CDR3 sequences, just over 45% of them appearing once. Germline V gene sequence: CDR1 MNHEY, CDR2 SVGAGI. The CDR3 covers 15 residues. The V and J ends lost 6 bases and 2 bases respectively, with 14 bases between them. The patients, who ranged from 18 to 65 in age, presented with newly diagnosed hyperthyroidism lasting under 2 months. This clonotype was counted a few times. Antigen unknown.

J is TRBJ1-5 and V is TRBV6-5; D ambiguous. The receptor was isolated from a woman under 30 with Graves' hyperthyroidism. The sequenced material came from peripheral blood or thyroid tissue (not recorded which). The CDR3 DNA reads TGTGCCAGCAGCTCGGGTCTAGTGGGCAATCAGCCCCAGCATTTT. As protein: CASSSGLVGNQPQHF.